Presented here are 20 T cell receptor beta chains from one specimen sequenced in a study of T cell responses to AZD1222 COVID-19 vaccine. Assay: immunoSEQ multiplex PCR; the TCRdb copy retains only in-frame clones and omits some. The sample yields 90,000 to 120,000 clones, 90% to 95% seen once. Sequences were derived from peripheral blood, sampled 28 days after the second AZD1222 dose. These receptors all come from an adult who received the AZD1222 COVID-19 vaccine.

The chain couples TRBV4-3 to TRBJ1-6; TRBD1 is a possible D gene (6 bases). The CDR3 is 15 residues long. V gave up 3 bases and J gave up 5 bases, with 11 bases separating them. CDR1 and CDR2 (germline): LGHNA, YSLEER. The CDR3 sequence: CASSQSTGNNSPLHF. The CDR3 DNA reads as TGCGCCAGCAGCCAGTCTACAGGGAATAATTCACCCCTCCACTTT.

The chain employs TRBV28 and TRBJ1-2; the D is unclear. The CDR3 is 12 amino acids. Trimming stripped 5 bases from V and 4 bases from J, with 8 bases between. Germline loops: CDR1 MDHEN, CDR2 SYDVKM. The DNA for the CDR3 is TGTGCCAGCAGTCCCCTCTCCTATGGCTACACCTTC. The encoded protein is CASSPLSYGYTF.

This chain connects TRBV12-5 to TRBJ2-7; possibly TRBD1 for D (6 bases). CDR1 and CDR2 (germline): LGHNT, FRNRAP. The CDR3 sequence is 12 residues long. Trimming cost V 6 bases and J 4 bases, with 10 bases left between them. As DNA, the CDR3 is TGTGCTAGTGGCATTCAGGGGTACGAGCAGTACTTC. Its translation: CASGIQGYEQYF.

This clone was counted a single time. The rearrangement links TRBV5-4 to TRBJ2-1, with 13 bases that match TRBD2. The germline gives CDR1 SGHNT, CDR2 YYREEE (reference sequence). Trimming at V came to 0 bases and at J to 13 bases, leaving 7 bases not matched to a gene. This CDR3 is built from 15 residues. This CDR3 is CASSLGLAGGPPQFF. The CDR3 bases are TGTGCCAGCAGCTTGGGACTAGCGGGGGGCCCACCTCAGTTCTTC.

This clone occurred a few times. The J gene is TRBJ1-4, the V gene TRBV30; TRBD1 aligns across 8 bases. Trimming cost V 3 bases and J 10 bases; bases outside gene matches: 10. The CDR3 length is 14 residues. Germline V CDR1 and CDR2: GTSNPN, SVGIG (reference sequence). The CDR3 sequence: CAWSSGGAGGKLFF. CDR3 DNA sequence: TGTGCCTGGAGCTCAGGGGGCGCGGGTGGAAAACTGTTTTTT.

V gene TRBV11-3 combines with J gene TRBJ2-2; D remains unclear. The CDR3 runs 11 residues. V was shortened by 4 bases and J by 6 bases, with 3 bases between the two germline ends. In germline, CDR1 is SGHNT, CDR2 YENEEA. CDR3 sequence reads: CASSSSGELFF. CDR3 DNA sequence: TGTGCCAGCAGCTCTTCCGGGGAGCTGTTTTTT. Looking up the rest from reference TRBV11-3 and TRBJ2-2 gives the full variable domain: EAGVVQSPRYKIIEKKQPVAFWCNPISGHNTLYWYLQNLGQGPELLIRYENEEAVDDSQLPKDRFSAERLKGVDSTLKIQPAELGDSAVYLCASSSSGELFFGEGSRLTVL.

The CDR3, as DNA: TGTGCCAGCAGCGTAGTGCCGGACACTGAAGCTTTCTTT. It codes for CASSVVPDTEAFF. This sequence joins TRBV9 and TRBJ1-1; no reliable D call. CDR3 length equals 13 residues. Trimming removed 0 bases from V and 3 bases from J, with 6 bases in between. Per the germline V gene, CDR1 is SGDLS and CDR2 is YYNGEE.

The rearrangement uses TRBV27 and TRBJ2-1, with TRBD2 matching 10 bases. The CDR3 contains 15 residues. CDR1 and CDR2 (germline): MNHEY, SMNVEV (reference sequence). V gave up 5 bases and J gave up 10 bases; unmatched junction bases: 11. In DNA, the CDR3 is TGTGCCAGCAGTCTGCTAGCGGGGGCACCGGGGGAGCAGTTCTTC. It specifies CASSLLAGAPGEQFF.

The chain recombines TRBV6-1 with TRBJ1-1; D is undetermined. CDR3 length equals 11 residues. V was shortened by 1 base and J by 6 bases, with 3 bases between the two germline ends. The germline CDR1 and CDR2 sequences are MNHNS and SASEGT. CDR3 in amino acids: CASSEGAEAFF. As DNA, the CDR3 is TGTGCCAGCAGTGAAGGCGCTGAAGCTTTCTTT.

The gene calls are TRBV5-6 and TRBJ2-7; 9 nucleotides match TRBD1. Germline values: CDR1 SGHDT, CDR2 YYEEEE. V was clipped by 7 bases and J by 9 bases; unmatched bases: 11. This CDR3 comprises 13 residues. In nucleotides, the CDR3 is TGTGCCAGCGGCGCCCCGGACAGGGGACGGCAGTACTTC. This gives the protein CASGAPDRGRQYF.

V is TRBV29-1 and J is TRBJ1-4, with 12 positions matching TRBD1. The ends lost 6 bases at V and 8 bases at J; junction bases unmatched: 10. Germline CDR1 and CDR2: SQVTM and ANQGSEA. This CDR3 spans 15 amino acids. The CDR3 spells CSVMGQGAGEEKLFF. The CDR3 region has the DNA TGCAGCGTGATGGGACAGGGGGCAGGAGAGGAAAAACTGTTTTTT.

J is TRBJ1-3 and V is TRBV11-2; D is unresolved. Germline values: CDR1 SGHAT, CDR2 FQNNGV. V lost 6 bases, J lost 0 bases, and 12 bases lay in between. This CDR3 comprises 15 residues. The CDR3 reads CASSRPSLSGNTIYF. The CDR3, as DNA: TGTGCCAGCAGTCGTCCAAGCCTCTCTGGAAACACCATATATTTT.

This chain links TRBV9 with TRBJ2-5; 8 bases are shared with TRBD1. Trimming removed 4 bases from V and 4 bases from J; junction bases left unmatched: 9. The CDR3 has 15 residues. Germline V CDR1 and CDR2: SGDLS, YYNGEE. The CDR3 loop is CASSLLRGPGETQYF. The CDR3 nucleotides read TGTGCCAGCAGCCTACTCAGGGGGCCGGGAGAGACCCAGTACTTC.

The J gene is TRBJ2-7, the V gene TRBV4-1; 9 bases agree with TRBD2. Germline V gene data show CDR1 as MGHRA and CDR2 as YSYEKL. The junction had 8 bases not matched to a gene; V was cut back by 3 bases and J by 5 bases. The CDR3 consists of 15 residues. The CDR3 here is CASSHSGSGRHEQYF. The CDR3, as DNA: TGCGCCAGCAGCCACAGTGGGAGCGGGAGGCACGAGCAGTACTTC.

The chain has TRBV28 and TRBJ1-1, with 8 bases matching TRBD1. The CDR3 is made up of 15 amino acids. Losses at the gene ends were 6 bases for V and 4 bases for J; bases not matched to a gene: 10. Germline V gene sequence: CDR1 MDHEN, CDR2 SYDVKM. The CDR3 sequence is CASRTLYTGGTEAFF. CDR3 DNA sequence: TGTGCCAGCAGGACACTGTATACAGGGGGCACTGAAGCTTTCTTT. Together with reference TRBV28 and TRBJ1-1, the CDR3 gives the full variable domain: DVKVTQSSRYLVKRTGEKVFLECVQDMDHENMFWYRQDPGLGLRLIYFSYDVKMKEKGDIPEGYSVSREKKERFSLILESASTNQTSMYLCASRTLYTGGTEAFFGQGTRLTVV.

The chain couples TRBV4-1 to TRBJ1-6; D might be TRBD1 (6 bases). CDR1 is MGHRA, CDR2 YSYEKL, per germline. V lost 0 bases and J lost 8, with 11 bases in between. This CDR3 region has 15 residues. The CDR3 spells CASSQDQGYYSPLHF. The CDR3 DNA follows: TGCGCCAGCAGCCAAGATCAGGGGTATTATTCACCCCTCCACTTT.

The chain joins TRBV28 to TRBJ2-2; 7 bases match TRBD1. The CDR3 extends over 13 amino acids. The J segment lost 6 bases and the V segment lost 5 bases, leaving 3 bases of the junction unmatched. Germline CDR1 is MDHEN and CDR2 is SYDVKM. The CDR3 nucleotides are TGTGCCAGCAGTCACCAGGGGGCCGGGGAGCTGTTTTTT. Its translation is CASSHQGAGELFF.

The genes are TRBV5-6 and TRBJ1-1; 10 bases map to TRBD1. CDR3 length equals 14 residues. Trimming cost V 0 bases and J 7 bases; bases outside gene matches: 3. Germline lookup yields CDR1 SGHDT and CDR2 YYEEEE. CDR3 loop: CASSLEWDRGEAFF. The CDR3 DNA reads TGTGCCAGCAGCTTGGAATGGGACAGGGGTGAAGCTTTCTTT.

The chain recombines TRBV19 with TRBJ1-5, with D unresolved. V was trimmed by 3 bases and J by 6 bases, leaving 6 bases between them. The CDR3 consists of 12 residues. Germline V CDR1 and CDR2: LNHDA, SQIVND (reference sequence). CDR3 in amino acids: CASSMLGQPQHF. The CDR3 region has the DNA TGTGCCAGTAGTATGTTGGGTCAGCCCCAGCATTTT. Using reference TRBV19 and TRBJ1-5 for the parts outside the CDR3, the full variable domain is DGGITQSPKYLFRKEGQNVTLSCEQNLNHDAMYWYRQDPGQGLRLIYYSQIVNDFQKGDIAEGYSVSREKKESFPLTVTSAQKNPTAFYLCASSMLGQPQHFGDGTRLSIL.

The chain joins TRBV10-1 to TRBJ2-7; unclear D gene. Germline values: CDR1 WNHNN, CDR2 SYGVQD (reference sequence). This CDR3 region has 15 residues. The germline V and J ends were trimmed by 0 bases and 2 bases, with 11 bases remaining between them. Here the CDR3 DNA reads TGCGCCAGCAGTGAGTCGCAACTCCTGACCTACGAGCAGTACTTC. This translates into CASSESQLLTYEQYF.